Sequencing of this T cell receptor beta chain was carried out in a study of blood T cell repertoires in COVID-19. Germline CDR1 and CDR2: GTSNPN and SVGIG (reference sequence). CDR3 length: 16 residues. The germline V and J ends were trimmed by 2 bases and 0 bases, with 17 bases remaining between them. The protocol was immunoSEQ multiplex PCR, while the TCRdb copy is restricted to in-frame clones and leaves out a portion. The sample has more than 100,000 clones, about 88% seen once. This receptor was identified in a woman at least 80 years old with acute or convalescent COVID-19. The material sequenced was peripheral blood. This sequence joins TRBV30 and TRBJ2-7; maybe TRBD1 (6 bases). CDR3 sequence reads: CAWSSPGRDTSYEQYF. The DNA for the CDR3 is TGTGCCTGGAGTTCACCCGGTAGGGACACCTCCTACGAGCAGTACTTC.